The rows below give T cell receptor beta chains drawn from one sample of a study of T cell responses to AZD1222 COVID-19 vaccine. Assay used: immunoSEQ multiplex PCR; TCRdb lists only in-frame clones, some missing. The sample holds 75,000 or so clones; approximately 90% are singletons and the top ten take around 30%. This material consisted of peripheral blood, taken 28 days after the second AZD1222 dose. These receptors originate from an adult who received the AZD1222 COVID-19 vaccine. Each CDR3 is given with its conserved first and last residue. A D gene is named only where the DNA matches it firmly. Clone sizes are given selectively: once, few, many, or a class where the clone is expanded.

V: TRBV27; size: once; length: 14; J: TRBJ1-4; D: TRBD1; DNA: TGTGCCAGCAGGCAGGGACAGGGGAATGAAAAACTGTTTTTT; CDR3: CASRQGQGNEKLFF
V: TRBV27; size: -; length: 15; J: TRBJ1-5; D: -; DNA: TGTGCCAGCAGTTTAGAGGGTAACGGAATTCAGCCCCAGCATTTT; CDR3: CASSLEGNGIQPQHF
V: TRBV28; size: -; length: 12; J: TRBJ2-7; D: -; DNA: TGTGCCAGCAGCCTCGGACAGTACGAGCAGTACTTC; CDR3: CASSLGQYEQYF
V: TRBV7-8; size: -; length: 18; J: TRBJ2-5; D: -; DNA: TGTGCCAGCAGCGTTACCGTGACCGATACCCTTGGGAGAGAGACCCAGTACTTC; CDR3: CASSVTVTDTLGRETQYF
V: TRBV5-5; size: -; length: 15; J: TRBJ1-4; D: -; DNA: TGTGCCAGCAGCTCCCTCCGGGGGCGGGATGAAAAACTGTTTTTT; CDR3: CASSSLRGRDEKLFF
V: TRBV7-2; size: once; length: 14; J: TRBJ1-2; D: TRBD1; DNA: TGTGCCAGCAGCTACGGGACAGGGAACTATGGCTACACCTTC; CDR3: CASSYGTGNYGYTF
V: TRBV6-4; size: few; length: 13; J: TRBJ2-1; D: -; DNA: TGTGCCAGCAGTGAGGGGGACGGTAATGAGCAGTTCTTC; CDR3: CASSEGDGNEQFF
V: TRBV4-2; size: -; length: 12; J: TRBJ1-3; D: -; DNA: TGTGCCAGCAGCCCTTCTGGAAACACCATATATTTT; CDR3: CASSPSGNTIYF
V: TRBV15; size: -; length: 13; J: TRBJ1-5; D: -; DNA: TGTGCCACCGGGGGGGAGACAATCACGCCCCAGCATTTT; CDR3: CATGGETITPQHF
V: TRBV27; size: -; length: 15; J: TRBJ1-1; D: TRBD1; DNA: TGTGCCAGCAGTCCGACAGGGGGCGCCATCACTGAAGCTTTCTTT; CDR3: CASSPTGGAITEAFF
V: TRBV28; size: -; length: 14; J: TRBJ1-4; D: TRBD1; DNA: TGTGCCAGCAGCATTACAGGGGGTGTCGAAAAACTGTTTTTT; CDR3: CASSITGGVEKLFF
V: TRBV18; size: -; length: 16; J: TRBJ2-5; D: -; DNA: TGTGCCAGCTCACCACCCCAGGGCGGATCTCAAGAGACCCAGTACTTC; CDR3: CASSPPQGGSQETQYF
V: TRBV27; size: -; length: 15; J: TRBJ1-5; D: TRBD1; DNA: TGTGCCAGCAGTTTAGCCGGGACAGTCAATCAGCCCCAGCATTTT; CDR3: CASSLAGTVNQPQHF
V: TRBV30; size: -; length: 12; J: TRBJ2-5; D: -; DNA: TGTGCCTGGAGTAGGAGGGATATTGCCCAGTACTTC; CDR3: CAWSRRDIAQYF
V: TRBV14; size: -; length: 15; J: TRBJ2-3; D: -; DNA: TGTGCCAGCAGCCCACGCGGCGGTTACACAGATACGCAGTATTTT; CDR3: CASSPRGGYTDTQYF
V: TRBV3-1/TRBV3-2; size: -; length: 15; J: TRBJ2-3; D: TRBD2; DNA: TGTGCCAGCAGCCAAGCCCCGGGAGGTCAGGATACGCAGTATTTT; CDR3: CASSQAPGGQDTQYF
V: TRBV15; size: -; length: 14; J: TRBJ2-5; D: -; DNA: TGTGCCACCAGCAGAGATCTATCTAAAGAGACCCAGTACTTC; CDR3: CATSRDLSKETQYF
V: TRBV27; size: -; length: 13; J: TRBJ1-1; D: -; DNA: TGTGCCAGCAGTTTATTCGCGAACACTGAAGCTTTCTTT; CDR3: CASSLFANTEAFF
V: TRBV28; size: -; length: 14; J: TRBJ1-5; D: -; DNA: TGTGCCAGCAGTTCAGGACATAGCAATCAGCCCCAGCATTTT; CDR3: CASSSGHSNQPQHF
V: TRBV11-3; size: few; length: 14; J: TRBJ2-7; D: TRBD2; DNA: TGTGCCAGCAGCTCCTCTAGCGGGAGTGACGAGCAGTACTTC; CDR3: CASSSSSGSDEQYF
V: TRBV6-5; size: -; length: 13; J: TRBJ1-1; D: -; DNA: TGTGCCAGCAGTTACGTGGGGACCACTGAAGCTTTCTTT; CDR3: CASSYVGTTEAFF
V: TRBV7-9; size: few; length: 15; J: TRBJ2-1; D: TRBD1; DNA: TGTGCCAGCAGCCCGGACGGGACAGGGATAAATGAGCAGTTCTTC; CDR3: CASSPDGTGINEQFF
V: TRBV27; size: -; length: 16; J: TRBJ2-3; D: -; DNA: TGTGCCAGCCGAAGTCTCAGACTAGAGCAAGCGGATACGCAGTATTTT; CDR3: CASRSLRLEQADTQYF
V: TRBV19; size: -; length: 16; J: TRBJ2-6; D: -; DNA: TGTGCCAGTAGTATTAGCAGCACCTCTGGGGCCAACGTCCTGACTTTC; CDR3: CASSISSTSGANVLTF
V: TRBV20-1; size: once; length: 11; J: TRBJ2-3; D: -; DNA: TGCAGCGAGCTAGAAGGAGATACGCAGTATTTT; CDR3: CSELEGDTQYF
V: TRBV21-1; size: -; length: 12; J: TRBJ1-2; D: -; DNA: TGTGCCAGCACAGGGGGCGTCTATGGCTACACCTTC; CDR3: CASTGGVYGYTF
V: TRBV19; size: -; length: 13; J: TRBJ1-3; D: TRBD1; DNA: TGTGCCAGCAGGGACAGGGGAGTGGGCACCATATATTTT; CDR3: CASRDRGVGTIYF
V: TRBV28; size: -; length: 15; J: TRBJ2-2; D: TRBD1; DNA: TGTGCCAGCACCGGGGAACAGGGGATAGCCGGGGAGCTGTTTTTT; CDR3: CASTGEQGIAGELFF
V: TRBV2; size: -; length: 16; J: TRBJ1-3; D: TRBD1; DNA: TGTGCCAGCAGTGGAGACAGGGGGCTAGCTGGAAACACCATATATTTT; CDR3: CASSGDRGLAGNTIYF
V: TRBV5-1; size: -; length: 15; J: TRBJ1-1; D: -; DNA: TGCGCCAGCAGATATATACAGGGCGGGGGCACTGAAGCTTTCTTT; CDR3: CASRYIQGGGTEAFF
V: TRBV7-9; size: -; length: 16; J: TRBJ2-3; D: TRBD2; DNA: TGTGCCAGCAGCCGCACACTAGCGGGAGGCACAGATACGCAGTATTTT; CDR3: CASSRTLAGGTDTQYF
V: TRBV28; size: -; length: 17; J: TRBJ2-5; D: TRBD2; DNA: TGTGCCAGCAGTTTCTCTGAAGCGGGATTGGGGTTAGAGACCCAGTACTTC; CDR3: CASSFSEAGLGLETQYF
V: TRBV3-1/TRBV3-2; size: once; length: 12; J: TRBJ2-2; D: -; DNA: TGTGCCAGCACCCCGACTACCGGGGAGCTGTTTTTT; CDR3: CASTPTTGELFF
V: TRBV27; size: -; length: 14; J: TRBJ2-3; D: -; DNA: TGTGCCAGCAGTTTTCGGACTGTCACAGATACGCAGTATTTT; CDR3: CASSFRTVTDTQYF
V: TRBV6-5; size: once; length: 14; J: TRBJ1-4; D: -; DNA: TGTGCCAGTCGGGACCCCGAACTTAATGAAAAACTGTTTTTT; CDR3: CASRDPELNEKLFF
V: TRBV30; size: -; length: 14; J: TRBJ1-2; D: -; DNA: TGTGCCTGGATGGTTCGACACCCTCAGGCGAGCTACACCTTC; CDR3: CAWMVRHPQASYTF
V: TRBV7-9; size: -; length: 14; J: TRBJ2-5; D: TRBD1; DNA: TGTGCCAGCAGCCCCCGGACAGGGCAAGAGACCCAGTACTTC; CDR3: CASSPRTGQETQYF
V: TRBV28; size: -; length: 17; J: TRBJ1-2; D: -; DNA: TGTGCCAGCAGTCCCCCGCTTGGGGGGGGTGTCCGCTATGGCTACACCTTC; CDR3: CASSPPLGGGVRYGYTF
V: TRBV19; size: -; length: 14; J: TRBJ2-3; D: -; DNA: TGTGCCAGTAGCCCGACACCAAGCACAGATACGCAGTATTTT; CDR3: CASSPTPSTDTQYF
V: TRBV19; size: -; length: 15; J: TRBJ1-6; D: TRBD1; DNA: TGTGCCAGTAGGGAATCCGGACAGGGGTACTCACCCCTCCACTTT; CDR3: CASRESGQGYSPLHF
V: TRBV15; size: -; length: 17; J: TRBJ2-3; D: -; DNA: TGTGCCACCAGCAGAGATCCGCAGGTCTCTAGCACAGATACGCAGTATTTT; CDR3: CATSRDPQVSSTDTQYF
V: TRBV11-2; size: -; length: 16; J: TRBJ2-7; D: TRBD2; DNA: TGTGCCAGCAGCTTGCCTCTAGCGGGAGGGACCTACGAGCAGTACTTC; CDR3: CASSLPLAGGTYEQYF
V: TRBV9; size: -; length: 12; J: TRBJ1-2; D: -; DNA: TGTGCCAGCAGCGTAGCTGGTAGGGGCTACACCTTC; CDR3: CASSVAGRGYTF
V: TRBV5-6; size: -; length: 16; J: TRBJ2-5; D: TRBD1; DNA: TGTGCCAGCAGTTCCCGGGACAGGGGGCGAGGGGAGACCCAGTACTTC; CDR3: CASSSRDRGRGETQYF
V: TRBV6-5; size: -; length: 13; J: TRBJ1-2; D: -; DNA: TGTGCCAGCAGTACTCCAGGCGGCTATGGCTACACCTTC; CDR3: CASSTPGGYGYTF
V: TRBV2; size: -; length: 16; J: TRBJ1-5; D: -; DNA: TGTGCCAGCAGTGAAGAGGACCAGGGCGGCAATCAGCCCCAGCATTTT; CDR3: CASSEEDQGGNQPQHF
V: TRBV28; size: -; length: 14; J: TRBJ2-3; D: -; DNA: TGTGCCAGCAGTTCAACTAGATTAACAGATACGCAGTATTTT; CDR3: CASSSTRLTDTQYF
V: TRBV10-3; size: -; length: 14; J: TRBJ1-5; D: TRBD1; DNA: TGTGCCACCCGCCCAGGGGGCGGCAATCAGCCCCAGCATTTT; CDR3: CATRPGGGNQPQHF
V: TRBV6-5; size: -; length: 13; J: TRBJ1-2; D: TRBD1; DNA: TGTGCCAGCAGACCGGGACAGGCCTATGGCTACACCTTC; CDR3: CASRPGQAYGYTF
V: TRBV5-4; size: -; length: 16; J: TRBJ2-5; D: -; DNA: TGTGCCAGCACCCGCCGCGCTCAGGGCGGGGAAGAGACCCAGTACTTC; CDR3: CASTRRAQGGEETQYF
V: TRBV11-2; size: -; length: 15; J: TRBJ1-2; D: -; DNA: TGTGCCAGCAGCCAATGGGTGGGGAACGGCTATGGCTACACCTTC; CDR3: CASSQWVGNGYGYTF
V: TRBV5-4; size: -; length: 13; J: TRBJ2-5; D: -; DNA: TGTGCAGAAGCACTAGAGGCGGGGGAGACCCAGTACTTC; CDR3: CAEALEAGETQYF
V: TRBV27; size: once; length: 18; J: TRBJ2-7; D: -; DNA: TGTGCCAGCACCGACACAATGAAACAGGGCCGGAGCTCCTACGAGCAGTACTTC; CDR3: CASTDTMKQGRSSYEQYF
V: TRBV6-2/TRBV6-3; size: -; length: 15; J: TRBJ2-1; D: TRBD2; DNA: TGTGCCAGCAGTTACGAGCTAGCGGGGTCCAATGAGCAGTTCTTC; CDR3: CASSYELAGSNEQFF
V: TRBV5-1; size: -; length: 15; J: TRBJ2-1; D: TRBD2; DNA: TGCGCCAGCAGCTCGGGACTAGCGGGAGCCAATGAGCAGTTCTTC; CDR3: CASSSGLAGANEQFF
V: TRBV5-4; size: -; length: 15; J: TRBJ2-7; D: TRBD1; DNA: TGTGCCAGCAGCTCCACTTTTGGGACAGGGGAAGAGCAGTACTTC; CDR3: CASSSTFGTGEEQYF
V: TRBV10-2; size: -; length: 14; J: TRBJ2-2; D: TRBD2; DNA: TGCGCCAGCACTGGACTAGCGGGCACCGGGGAGCTGTTTTTT; CDR3: CASTGLAGTGELFF
V: TRBV6-5; size: once; length: 15; J: TRBJ1-2; D: TRBD1; DNA: TGTGCCAGCACCAGATACAGGGGGAGCGACTATGGCTACACCTTC; CDR3: CASTRYRGSDYGYTF
V: TRBV6-5; size: -; length: 16; J: TRBJ1-1; D: TRBD1; DNA: TGTGCCAGCAGTTCCCGGGACAGGGGGGCGAACACTGAAGCTTTCTTT; CDR3: CASSSRDRGANTEAFF
V: TRBV11-3; size: -; length: 16; J: TRBJ2-1; D: -; DNA: TGTGCCAGCAGCTCCGGGACCCACCGTGGTGACAATGAGCAGTTCTTC; CDR3: CASSSGTHRGDNEQFF